This T cell receptor (beta chain) was obtained from a study of cytotoxic CD8 clonotypes in ibrutinib-treated CLL. Clones were sequenced by immunoSEQ multiplex PCR, and TCRdb holds only the in-frame ones, with some missing. The table records approximately 140,000 clones, 91% of them present only once. Looked up from germline, CDR1 is MGHDK and CDR2 is SYGVNS. The CDR3 has 14 amino acids. Trimming cost V 3 bases and J 3 bases, with 11 bases left between them. This TCR came from a human donor with chronic lymphocytic leukemia. Sequenced here: PBMCs, sampled after 12 months of ibrutinib treatment. The chain recombines TRBV25-1 with TRBJ1-2; no clear D. The CDR3 loop is CASSDHAPDYGYTF. The DNA of the CDR3 is TGTGCCAGCAGTGATCATGCCCCGGACTATGGCTACACCTTC.